This TCR beta chain came from a study of cytomegalovirus exposure and HLA in healthy donors. In the case of this clone: Antigen: not known.

Broader study findings: In an earlier analysis, most TCR beta V segments were productive about 87% or about 30% of the time. As a later analysis revealed, most CMV-associated TCR beta chains appeared HLA-restricted.

Germline CDR1 reads SGHRS; CDR2 reads YFSETQ. V was clipped by 5 bases and J by 0 bases, with 9 bases between them. The CDR3 is 13 amino acids. 13 Jbeta primers and 60 Vbeta primers were used for the PCR. Using immunoSEQ multiplex PCR, the repertoire was profiled, and TCRdb retains in-frame clones only, with some absent. The sample carries about 70,000 clones, almost 80% recorded once. The sequenced sample was PBMCs. The chain carries TRBV5-1 and TRBJ2-7; D gene ambiguous. This TCR derives from a girl aged 10 to 17 in good health and CMV-seropositive. The CDR3 region is CASSLSSSYEQYF. The CDR3 coding sequence is TGCGCCAGCAGTCTCTCGAGCTCCTACGAGCAGTACTTC.